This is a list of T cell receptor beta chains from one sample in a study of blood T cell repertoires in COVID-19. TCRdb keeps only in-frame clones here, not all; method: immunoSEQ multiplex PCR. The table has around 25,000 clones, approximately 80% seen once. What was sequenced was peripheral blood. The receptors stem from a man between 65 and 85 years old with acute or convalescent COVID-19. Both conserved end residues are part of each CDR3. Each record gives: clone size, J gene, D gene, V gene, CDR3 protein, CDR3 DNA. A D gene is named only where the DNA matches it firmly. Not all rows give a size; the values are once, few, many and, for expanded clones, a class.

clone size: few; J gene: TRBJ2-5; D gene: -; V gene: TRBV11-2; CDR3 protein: CASSRFMLQVQETQYF; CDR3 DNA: TGTGCCAGCAGCCGATTCATGTTACAGGTCCAAGAGACCCAGTACTTC
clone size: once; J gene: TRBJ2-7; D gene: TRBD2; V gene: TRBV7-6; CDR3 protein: CASSITSGRAGAEQYF; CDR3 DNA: TGTGCCAGCAGCATCACTAGCGGGAGGGCCGGCGCCGAGCAGTACTTC
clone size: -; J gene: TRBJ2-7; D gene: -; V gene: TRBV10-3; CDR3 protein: CAISESRVGEQYF; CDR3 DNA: TGTGCCATCAGTGAGTCGCGGGTTGGCGAGCAGTACTTC
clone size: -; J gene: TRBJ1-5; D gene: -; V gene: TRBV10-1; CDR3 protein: CASSESMHGPGPQHF; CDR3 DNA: TGCGCCAGCAGTGAGTCTATGCACGGTCCGGGACCCCAGCATTTT
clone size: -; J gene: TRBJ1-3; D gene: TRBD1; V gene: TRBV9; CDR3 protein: CASSVQVGGRGPGNTIYF; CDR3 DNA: TGTGCCAGCAGCGTGCAAGTGGGCGGCAGGGGGCCTGGAAACACCATATATTTT
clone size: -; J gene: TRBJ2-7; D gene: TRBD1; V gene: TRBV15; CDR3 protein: CATSRTGTGTYEQYF; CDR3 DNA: TGTGCCACCAGCAGGACCGGGACAGGGACCTACGAGCAGTACTTC
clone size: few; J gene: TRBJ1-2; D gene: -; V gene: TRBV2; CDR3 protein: CASWEGGDGYTF; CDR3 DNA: TGTGCCAGCTGGGAGGGAGGTGATGGCTACACCTTC
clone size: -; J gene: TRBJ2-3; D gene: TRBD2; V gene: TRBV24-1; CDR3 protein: CASGASSGGPSTDTQYF; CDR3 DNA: TGTGCCTCCGGGGCGTCTAGCGGGGGCCCTAGCACAGATACGCAGTATTTT
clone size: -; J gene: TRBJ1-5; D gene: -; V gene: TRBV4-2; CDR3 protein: CASSQGFSNQPQHF; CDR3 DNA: TGTGCCAGCAGCCAGGGCTTTAGCAATCAGCCCCAGCATTTT
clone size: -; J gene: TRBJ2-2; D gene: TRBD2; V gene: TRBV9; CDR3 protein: CASSVYSGRPNTGELFF; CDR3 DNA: TGTGCCAGCAGCGTGTATAGCGGGAGGCCAAACACCGGGGAGCTGTTTTTT
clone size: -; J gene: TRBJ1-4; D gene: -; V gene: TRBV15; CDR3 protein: CATSRDRRGPNEKLFF; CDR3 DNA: TGTGCCACCAGCAGAGATCGGAGGGGTCCTAATGAAAAACTGTTTTTT
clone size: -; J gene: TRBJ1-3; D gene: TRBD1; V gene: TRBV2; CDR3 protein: CASTTGLGNTIYF; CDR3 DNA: TGTGCCAGCACGACAGGGCTTGGAAACACCATATATTTT
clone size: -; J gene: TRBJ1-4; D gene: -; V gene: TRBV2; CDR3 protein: CASSELGEGSFF; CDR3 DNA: TGTGCCAGCAGTGAACTGGGGGAGGGCTCCTTTTTT
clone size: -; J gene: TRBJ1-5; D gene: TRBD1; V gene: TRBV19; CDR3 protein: CASSRDRGFGSNQPQHF; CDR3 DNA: TGTGCCAGTAGTAGGGACAGGGGATTTGGTAGCAATCAGCCCCAGCATTTT
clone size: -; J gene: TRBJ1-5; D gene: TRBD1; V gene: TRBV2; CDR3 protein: CASSRDRGPVQPQHF; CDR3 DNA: TGTGCCAGCAGTCGGGACAGGGGGCCAGTTCAGCCCCAGCATTTT